The 9 T cell receptor beta chains reported below all come from one sample, sequenced in a study of T cell repertoires in cytomegalovirus infection. TCRdb re-called the reads with MiXCR, one entry per CDR3 protein. The data show 130,000 or so distinct CDR3 sequences, under 8.5% seen once. The sample taken for sequencing was PBMCs. Source of these receptors: a human donor in good health (CMV status not recorded). Some clones in this sample may be carry-over from other donors' samples.

Remarks on this clonotype: One junction end disagrees with the germline gene, perhaps due to a read error. V and J are TRBV4-3 and TRBJ2-1; D gene unclear. CDR1 is LGHNA and CDR2 is YSLEER in the germline V gene. The CDR3 runs to 15 residues. The CDR3 sequence: CASSQGANSYNEQLF. DNA for the CDR3: TGCGCCAGCAGCCAAGGGGCGAACTCCTACAATGAGCAGCTCTTC.

This clonotype was recorded at least ten times. The chain carries TRBV6-2 or TRBV6-3 and TRBJ1-5; the D is unclear. CDR1 is MNHEY, CDR2 SVGEGT, per germline. Trimming removed 2 bases from V and 6 bases from J, with 8 bases in between. This CDR3 has 13 residues. CDR3 loop: CASSYAEGQPQHF. The CDR3 region has the DNA TGTGCCAGCAGTTACGCGGAGGGTCAGCCCCAGCATTTT.

This clonotype was seen repeatedly, ten times or more. V gene TRBV6-1 combines with J gene TRBJ2-1, with 13 bases identical to TRBD2. Germline CDR1 reads MNHNS; CDR2 reads SASEGT. J gave up 4 bases and V 6 bases, and 3 bases lay outside the gene matches. CDR3 length equals 15 residues. CDR3 DNA sequence: TGTGCCAGCAGAATGGGACTAGCGGGGTACAATGAGCAGTTCTTC. Translating it yields CASRMGLAGYNEQFF.

This clonotype was found a few times. One base away lies a much larger clone, so this may be a sequencing read error. The V and J genes are TRBV7-8 and TRBJ2-7, with 13 bases aligning to TRBD2. The CDR3 loop spans 19 amino acids. Per the germline V gene, CDR1 is SGHVS and CDR2 is FQNEAQ. With V trimmed by 7 bases and J by 4 bases, 19 bases remained unmatched. The chain's CDR3 is CASTSTTSGGNNVLYEQYF. CDR3 bases: TGTGCCAGCACCTCTACGACTAGCGGGGGGAACAATGTGCTTTACGAGCAGTACTTC.

The sample holds many counts of this clonotype. J is TRBJ1-6 and V is TRBV6-2 or TRBV6-3; 7 nucleotides line up with TRBD1. Looked up from germline, CDR1 is MNHEY and CDR2 is SVGEGT. V lost 4 bases to trimming and J lost 1 base; unmatched junction nucleotides: 16. The CDR3 is made up of 20 amino acids. DNA for the CDR3: TGTGCCAGCAGTTTTGACCCCAAGGCGACAGGGAAGTCCTATAATTCACCCCTCCACTTT. As protein: CASSFDPKATGKSYNSPLHF.

Points on this clonotype: Germline and junction disagree at one end, which may indicate a read error. The chain uses TRBV7-9 and TRBJ2-1, with 8 bases identical to TRBD2. CDR1 is SEHNR and CDR2 is FQNEAQ in the germline V gene (reference sequence). CDR3 length: 17 residues. In DNA, the CDR3 is TGTGCCAGCAGCCGGGGGGGGGGCAGGAAAACCTACAATGAACAGTTCTTC. Its translation: CASSRGGGRKTYNEQFF.

This clonotype showed up many times. The J gene is TRBJ2-1, the V gene TRBV7-2; the D gene is possibly TRBD1 (6 bases). Trimming cost V 4 bases and J 7 bases, with 20 bases left between them. This CDR3 contains 16 residues. Per germline, CDR1 SGHTA and CDR2 FQGNSA. The CDR3 DNA reads as TGTGCCAGCAGCTCTATGGGGGCTAGCATCAGGAATGAGCAGTTCTTC. Protein product: CASSSMGASIRNEQFF.

The sample holds many counts of this clonotype. V is TRBV7-2 and J is TRBJ1-2; TRBD1 is a possible D gene (5 bases). Between the trimmed V and J ends, which lost 6 bases and 0 bases, there was a span of 17 bases. CDR1 is SGHTA, CDR2 FQGNSA, per germline. This CDR3 is built from 16 residues. DNA for the CDR3: TGTGCCAGCAGTCGACCCCGGGGCTTAGCTAACTATGGCTACACCTTC. It encodes CASSRPRGLANYGYTF. Full variable domain (remainder filled in from reference TRBV7-2 and TRBJ1-2): GAGVSQSPSNKVTEKGKDVELRCDPISGHTALYWYRQSLGQGLEFLIYFQGNSAPDKSGLPSDRFSAERTGGSVSTLTIQRTQQEDSAVYLCASSRPRGLANYGYTFGSGTRLTVV.

The sample holds many counts of this clonotype. The chain employs TRBV6-2 or TRBV6-3 and TRBJ2-2; a weak D match, TRBD1 (6 bases). V lost 6 bases, J lost 6 bases, and 11 bases lay in between. CDR1 is MNHEY and CDR2 is SVGEGT in the germline V gene. The CDR3 spans 13 residues. The CDR3 loop is CASRSRGSGELFF. CDR3 nucleotides: TGTGCCAGCAGAAGCAGGGGTTCCGGGGAGCTGTTTTTT.